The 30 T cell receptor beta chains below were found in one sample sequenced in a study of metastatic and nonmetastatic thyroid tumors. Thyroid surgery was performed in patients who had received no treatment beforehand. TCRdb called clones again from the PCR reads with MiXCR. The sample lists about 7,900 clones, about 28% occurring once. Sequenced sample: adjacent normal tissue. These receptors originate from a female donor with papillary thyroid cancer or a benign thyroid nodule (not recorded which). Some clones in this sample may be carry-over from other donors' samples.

The CDR3 spells CASLGDRKYEQFF. The DNA of the CDR3 is TGTGCCAGCTTAGGGGACAGAAAGTATGAGCAGTTCTTC. The rearrangement links TRBV6-1 to TRBJ2-1; 7 nucleotides align to TRBD1. The CDR3 sequence is 13 residues long. Germline CDR1 reads MNHNS; CDR2 reads SASEGT. After removal of 8 bases from V and 8 bases from J, the junction contained 9 bases not matched to a gene.

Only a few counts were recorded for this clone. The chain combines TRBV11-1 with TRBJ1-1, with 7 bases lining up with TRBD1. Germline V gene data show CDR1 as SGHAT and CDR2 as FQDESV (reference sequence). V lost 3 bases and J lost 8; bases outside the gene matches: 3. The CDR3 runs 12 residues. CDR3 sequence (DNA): TGTGCCAGCAGCTTTGGGACAGCCGAAGCTTTCTTT. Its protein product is CASSFGTAEAFF.

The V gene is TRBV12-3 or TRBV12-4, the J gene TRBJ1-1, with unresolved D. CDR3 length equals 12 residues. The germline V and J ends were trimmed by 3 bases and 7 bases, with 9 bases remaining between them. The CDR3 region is CASSLERVEAFF. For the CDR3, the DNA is TGTGCCAGCAGTTTGGAGAGGGTTGAAGCTTTCTTT.

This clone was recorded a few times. CDR3 region: CASSDGVSQYF. The CDR3 DNA sequence: TGTGCCAGCAGTGACGGGGTCAGCCAGTACTTC. The V call is TRBV2, the J call TRBJ2-7; D perhaps matches TRBD2 (5 bases). The V gene lost 3 bases and the J gene lost 10 bases, with 10 bases spanning the gap. In germline, CDR1 is SNHLY, CDR2 FYNNEI. The CDR3 is 11 residues long. Full variable domain (rest looked up from reference TRBV2 and TRBJ2-7): EPEVTQTPSHQVTQMGQEVILRCVPISNHLYFYWYRQILGQKVEFLVSFYNNEISEKSEIFDDQFSVERPDGSNFTLKIRSTKLEDSAMYFCASSDGVSQYFGPGTRLTVT.

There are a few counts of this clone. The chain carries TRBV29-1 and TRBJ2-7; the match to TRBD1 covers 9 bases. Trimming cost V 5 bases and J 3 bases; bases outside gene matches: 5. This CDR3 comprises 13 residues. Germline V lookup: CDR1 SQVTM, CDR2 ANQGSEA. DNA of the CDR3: TGCAGCGTTCGGTTGGACAGGGGCTACGAGCAGTACTTC. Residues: CSVRLDRGYEQYF.

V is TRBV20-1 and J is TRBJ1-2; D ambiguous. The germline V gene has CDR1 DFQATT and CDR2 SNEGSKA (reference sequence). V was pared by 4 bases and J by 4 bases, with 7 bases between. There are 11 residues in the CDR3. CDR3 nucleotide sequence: TGCAGTGCTACGGACGCCTATGGCTACACCTTC. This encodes CSATDAYGYTF.

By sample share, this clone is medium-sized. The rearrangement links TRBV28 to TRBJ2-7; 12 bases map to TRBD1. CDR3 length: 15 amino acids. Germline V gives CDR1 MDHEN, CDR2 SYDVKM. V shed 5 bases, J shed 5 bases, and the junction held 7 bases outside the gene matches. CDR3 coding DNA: TGTGCCAGCAGTCCCCCGGGACAGGGGGCGGACGAGCAGTACTTC. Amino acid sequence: CASSPPGQGADEQYF.

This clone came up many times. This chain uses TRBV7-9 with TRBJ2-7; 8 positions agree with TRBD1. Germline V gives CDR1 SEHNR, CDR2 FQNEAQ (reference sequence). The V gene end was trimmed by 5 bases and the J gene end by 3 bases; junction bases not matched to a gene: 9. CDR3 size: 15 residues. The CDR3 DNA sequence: TGTGCCAGCAGCGTATCCGGGACAGGTCACTACGAGCAGTACTTC. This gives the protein CASSVSGTGHYEQYF.

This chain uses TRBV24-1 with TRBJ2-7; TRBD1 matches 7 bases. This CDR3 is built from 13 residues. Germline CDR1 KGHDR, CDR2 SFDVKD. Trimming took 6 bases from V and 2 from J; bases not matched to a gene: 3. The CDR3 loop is CATSPGQTYEQYF. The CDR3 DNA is TGTGCCACCAGTCCGGGACAGACCTACGAGCAGTACTTC.

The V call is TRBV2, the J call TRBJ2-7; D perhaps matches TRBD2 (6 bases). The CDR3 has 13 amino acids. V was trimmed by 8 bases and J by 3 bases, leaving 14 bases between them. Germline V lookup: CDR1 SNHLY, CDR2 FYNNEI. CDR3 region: CASAPGLGYEQYF. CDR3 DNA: TGTGCCAGCGCCCCGGGACTTGGCTACGAGCAGTACTTC.

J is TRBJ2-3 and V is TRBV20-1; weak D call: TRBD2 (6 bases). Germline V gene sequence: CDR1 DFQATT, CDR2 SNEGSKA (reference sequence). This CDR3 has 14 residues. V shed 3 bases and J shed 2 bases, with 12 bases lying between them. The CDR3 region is CSASGRTNTDTQYF. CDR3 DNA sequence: TGCAGTGCTAGTGGGAGGACTAACACAGATACGCAGTATTTT.

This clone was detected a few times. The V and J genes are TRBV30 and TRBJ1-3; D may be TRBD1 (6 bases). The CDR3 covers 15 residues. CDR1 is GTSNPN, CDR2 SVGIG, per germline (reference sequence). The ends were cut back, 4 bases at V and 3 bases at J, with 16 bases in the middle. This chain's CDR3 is CAWNPTGYFGNTIYF. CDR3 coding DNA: TGTGCCTGGAACCCAACAGGGTACTTTGGAAACACCATATATTTT.

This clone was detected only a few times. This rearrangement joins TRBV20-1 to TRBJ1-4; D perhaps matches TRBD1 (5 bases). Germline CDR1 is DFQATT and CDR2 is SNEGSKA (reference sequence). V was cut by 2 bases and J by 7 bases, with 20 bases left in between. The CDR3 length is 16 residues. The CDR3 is CSARWPASGGVEKLFF. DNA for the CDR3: TGCAGTGCTAGATGGCCTGCCTCGGGGGGTGTTGAAAAACTGTTTTTT.

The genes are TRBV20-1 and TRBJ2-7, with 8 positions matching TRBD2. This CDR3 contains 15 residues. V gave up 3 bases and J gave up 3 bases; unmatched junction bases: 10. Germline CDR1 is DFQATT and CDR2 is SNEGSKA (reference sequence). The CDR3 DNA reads TGCAGTGCTAGGAAAGAGGGGACTAGACTCTACGAGCAGTACTTC. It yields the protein CSARKEGTRLYEQYF.

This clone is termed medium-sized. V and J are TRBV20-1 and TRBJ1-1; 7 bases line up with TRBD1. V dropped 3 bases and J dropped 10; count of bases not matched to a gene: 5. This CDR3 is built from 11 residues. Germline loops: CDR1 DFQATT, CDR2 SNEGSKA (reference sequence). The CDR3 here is CSARPRQGAFF. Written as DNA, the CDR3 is TGCAGTGCTAGGCCCCGACAGGGAGCTTTCTTT.

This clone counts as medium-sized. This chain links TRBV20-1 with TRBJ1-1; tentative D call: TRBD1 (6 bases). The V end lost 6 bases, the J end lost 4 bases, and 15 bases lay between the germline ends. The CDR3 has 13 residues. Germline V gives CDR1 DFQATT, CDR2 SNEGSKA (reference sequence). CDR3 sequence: CSAHWQGSTEAFF. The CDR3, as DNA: TGCAGTGCACATTGGCAGGGGTCCACTGAAGCTTTCTTT.

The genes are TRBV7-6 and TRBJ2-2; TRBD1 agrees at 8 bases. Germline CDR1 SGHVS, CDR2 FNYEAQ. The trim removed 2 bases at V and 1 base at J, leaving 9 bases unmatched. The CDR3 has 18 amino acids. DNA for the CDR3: TGTGCCAGCAGCTTAACGACCCACAGGGGGTTGAACACCGGGGAGCTGTTTTTT. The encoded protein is CASSLTTHRGLNTGELFF.

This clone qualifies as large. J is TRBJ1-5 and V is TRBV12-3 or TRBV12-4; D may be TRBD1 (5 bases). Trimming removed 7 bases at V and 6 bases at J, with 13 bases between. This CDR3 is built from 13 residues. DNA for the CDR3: TGTGCCAGCACCGTGGAGGGGTCTCAGCCCCAGCATTTT. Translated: CASTVEGSQPQHF.

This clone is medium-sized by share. CDR3 sequence: CASSGTGTAGEQYF. For the CDR3, the DNA is TGTGCCAGCAGCGGAACCGGGACAGCCGGGGAGCAGTACTTC. The V and J genes are TRBV9 and TRBJ2-7; 7 bases are a match to TRBD1. From germline, CDR1 is SGDLS and CDR2 YYNGEE. This CDR3 region has 14 residues. The ends lost 3 bases at V and 7 bases at J; junction bases unmatched: 10.

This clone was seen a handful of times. CDR3: CASSQDSSYGYTF. The DNA of the CDR3 is TGCGCCAGCAGCCAGGACAGCTCCTATGGCTACACCTTC. This sequence joins TRBV4-1 and TRBJ1-2; weak D call: TRBD1 (6 bases). Germline V lookup: CDR1 MGHRA, CDR2 YSYEKL. Trimming removed 3 bases from V and 4 bases from J, with 9 bases in between. The CDR3 is made up of 13 amino acids.

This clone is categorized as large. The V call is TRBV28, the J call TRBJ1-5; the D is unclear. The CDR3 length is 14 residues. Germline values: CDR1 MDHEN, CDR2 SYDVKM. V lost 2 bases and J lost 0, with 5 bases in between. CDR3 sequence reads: CASSLGVSNQPQHF. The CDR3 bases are TGTGCCAGCAGTTTAGGGGTTAGCAATCAGCCCCAGCATTTT.

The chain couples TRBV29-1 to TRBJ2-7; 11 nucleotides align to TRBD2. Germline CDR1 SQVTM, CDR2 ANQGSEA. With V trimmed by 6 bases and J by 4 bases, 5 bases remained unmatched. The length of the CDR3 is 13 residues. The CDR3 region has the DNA TGCAGCGTCAAGGGACTAGCGGAATACGAGCAGTACTTC. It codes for CSVKGLAEYEQYF.

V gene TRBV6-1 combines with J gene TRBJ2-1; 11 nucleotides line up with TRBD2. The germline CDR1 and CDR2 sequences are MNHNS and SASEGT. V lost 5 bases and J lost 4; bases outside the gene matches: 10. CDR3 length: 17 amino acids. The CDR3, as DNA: TGTGCCAGCAGTCAACCCCAGGGACTAGCGGTATACAATGAGCAGTTCTTC. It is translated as CASSQPQGLAVYNEQFF.

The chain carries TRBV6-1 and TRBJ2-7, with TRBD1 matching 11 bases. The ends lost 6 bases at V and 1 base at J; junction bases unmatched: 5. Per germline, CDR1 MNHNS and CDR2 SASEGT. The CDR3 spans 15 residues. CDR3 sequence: CASRRDRGGSYEQYF. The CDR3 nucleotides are TGTGCCAGCAGGAGGGACAGGGGGGGGTCCTACGAGCAGTACTTC.

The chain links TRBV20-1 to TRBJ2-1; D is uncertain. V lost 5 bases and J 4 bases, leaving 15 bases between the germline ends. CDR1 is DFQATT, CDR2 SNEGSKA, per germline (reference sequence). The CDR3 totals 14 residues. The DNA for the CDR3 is TGCAGTGCTCGAACTGCCCAAAGATACAATGAGCAGTTCTTC. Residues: CSARTAQRYNEQFF.

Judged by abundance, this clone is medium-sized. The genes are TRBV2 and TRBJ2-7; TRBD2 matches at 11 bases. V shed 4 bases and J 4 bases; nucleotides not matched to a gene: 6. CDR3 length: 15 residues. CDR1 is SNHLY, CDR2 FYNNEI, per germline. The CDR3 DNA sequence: TGTGCCAGCAGTGTTCTTAGCGGGGGGGCATACGAGCAGTACTTC. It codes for CASSVLSGGAYEQYF.

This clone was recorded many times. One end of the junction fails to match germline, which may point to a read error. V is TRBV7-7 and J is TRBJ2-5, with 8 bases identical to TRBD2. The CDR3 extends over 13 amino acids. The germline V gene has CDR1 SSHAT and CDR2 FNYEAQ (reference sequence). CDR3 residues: CASSFELAETQYF. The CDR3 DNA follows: TGTGCTAGCAGCTTCGAACTAGCGGAAACCCAGTACTTC.

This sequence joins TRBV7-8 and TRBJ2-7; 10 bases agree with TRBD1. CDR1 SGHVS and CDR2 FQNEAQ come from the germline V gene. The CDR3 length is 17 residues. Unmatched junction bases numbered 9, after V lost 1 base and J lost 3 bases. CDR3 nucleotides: TGTGCCAGCAGCTTAGTAGGAGCCGGGACAGGGGACTACGAGCAGTACTTC. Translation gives CASSLVGAGTGDYEQYF.

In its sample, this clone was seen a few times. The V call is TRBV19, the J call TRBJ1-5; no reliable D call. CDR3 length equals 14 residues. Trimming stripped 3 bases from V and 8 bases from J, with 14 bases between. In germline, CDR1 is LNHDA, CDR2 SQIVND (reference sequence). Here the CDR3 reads CASSIFDFNKPQHF. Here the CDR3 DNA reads TGTGCCAGTAGTATTTTCGACTTTAATAAGCCCCAGCATTTT.

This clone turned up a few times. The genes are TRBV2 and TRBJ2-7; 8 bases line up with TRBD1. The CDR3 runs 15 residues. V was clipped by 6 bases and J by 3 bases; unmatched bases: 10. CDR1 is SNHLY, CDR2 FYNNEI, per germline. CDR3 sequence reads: CASRPGTGTIYEQYF. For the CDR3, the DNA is TGTGCCAGCAGGCCTGGGACAGGAACTATCTACGAGCAGTACTTC.